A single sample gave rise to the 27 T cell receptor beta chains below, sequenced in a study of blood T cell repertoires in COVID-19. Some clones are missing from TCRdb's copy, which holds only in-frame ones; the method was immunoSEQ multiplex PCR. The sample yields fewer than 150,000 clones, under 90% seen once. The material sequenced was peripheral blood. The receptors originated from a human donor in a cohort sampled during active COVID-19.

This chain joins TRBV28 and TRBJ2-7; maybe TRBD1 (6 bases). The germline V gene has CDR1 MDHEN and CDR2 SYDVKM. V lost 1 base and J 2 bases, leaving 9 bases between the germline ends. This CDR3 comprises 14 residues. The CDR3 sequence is CASSLLDSAYEQYF. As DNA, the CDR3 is TGTGCCAGCAGTTTATTGGACAGCGCCTACGAGCAGTACTTC.

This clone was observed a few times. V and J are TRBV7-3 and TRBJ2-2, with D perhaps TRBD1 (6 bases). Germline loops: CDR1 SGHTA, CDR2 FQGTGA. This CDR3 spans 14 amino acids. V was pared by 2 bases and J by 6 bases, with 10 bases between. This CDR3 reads CASSLGTRPGELFF. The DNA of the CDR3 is TGTGCCAGCAGCTTAGGGACACGGCCCGGGGAGCTGTTTTTT.

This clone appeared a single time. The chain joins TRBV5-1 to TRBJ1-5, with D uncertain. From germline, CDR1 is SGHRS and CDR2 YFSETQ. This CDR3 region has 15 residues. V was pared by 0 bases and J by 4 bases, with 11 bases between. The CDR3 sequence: CASSLAGLANQPQHF. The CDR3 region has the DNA TGCGCCAGCAGCTTGGCGGGGTTAGCAAATCAGCCCCAGCATTTT. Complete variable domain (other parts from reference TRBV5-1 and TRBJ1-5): KAGVTQTPRYLIKTRGQQVTLSCSPISGHRSVSWYQQTPGQGLQFLFEYFSETQRNKGNFPGRFSGRQFSNSRSEMNVSTLELGDSALYLCASSLAGLANQPQHFGDGTRLSIL.

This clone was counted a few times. The chain's CDR3 is CASSRTGSSYEQYF. The DNA for the CDR3 is TGTGCCAGCAGCAGGACAGGGAGCTCCTACGAGCAGTACTTC. The rearrangement links TRBV11-2 to TRBJ2-7, with 8 bases aligning to TRBD1. Looked up from germline, CDR1 is SGHAT and CDR2 is FQNNGV. The V segment lost 5 bases and the J segment 0 bases; nucleotides outside the gene matches: 3. The CDR3 is made up of 14 amino acids.

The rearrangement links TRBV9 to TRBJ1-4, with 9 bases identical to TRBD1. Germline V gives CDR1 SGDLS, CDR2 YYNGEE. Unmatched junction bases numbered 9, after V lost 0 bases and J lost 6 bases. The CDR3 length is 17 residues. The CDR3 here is CASSVGGRDRVDEKLFF. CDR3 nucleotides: TGTGCCAGCAGCGTAGGGGGAAGGGACAGGGTGGATGAAAAACTGTTTTTT.

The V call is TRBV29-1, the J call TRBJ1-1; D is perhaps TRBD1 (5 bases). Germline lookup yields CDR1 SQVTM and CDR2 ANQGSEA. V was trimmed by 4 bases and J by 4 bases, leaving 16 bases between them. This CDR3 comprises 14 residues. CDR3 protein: CSVVPIRASTEAFF. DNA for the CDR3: TGCAGCGTTGTCCCGATCAGGGCAAGCACTGAAGCTTTCTTT.

The CDR3 bases are TGTGCCAGCAGCTTGGTAGTAGCGGGGTCCTACGAGCAGTACTTC. Residues: CASSLVVAGSYEQYF. V gene TRBV5-4 combines with J gene TRBJ2-7; 8 bases match TRBD2. The CDR3 has 15 residues. The J segment lost 1 base and the V segment lost 0 bases, leaving 3 bases of the junction unmatched. Germline V gene lookup returns CDR1 SGHNT and CDR2 YYREEE (reference sequence).

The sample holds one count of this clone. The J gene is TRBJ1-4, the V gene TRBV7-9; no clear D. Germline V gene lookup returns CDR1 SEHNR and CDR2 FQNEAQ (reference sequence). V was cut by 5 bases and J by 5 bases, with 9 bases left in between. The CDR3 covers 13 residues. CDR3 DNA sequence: TGTGCCAGCAGCCGAGGCCCCAATGAAAAACTGTTTTTT. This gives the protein CASSRGPNEKLFF.

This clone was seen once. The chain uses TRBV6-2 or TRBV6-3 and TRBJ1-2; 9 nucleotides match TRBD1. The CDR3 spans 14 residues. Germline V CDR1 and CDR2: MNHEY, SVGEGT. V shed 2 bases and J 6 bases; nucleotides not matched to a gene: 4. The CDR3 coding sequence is TGTGCCAGCAGTTACCCGAGGACAGGGGATGGCTACACCTTC. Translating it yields CASSYPRTGDGYTF.

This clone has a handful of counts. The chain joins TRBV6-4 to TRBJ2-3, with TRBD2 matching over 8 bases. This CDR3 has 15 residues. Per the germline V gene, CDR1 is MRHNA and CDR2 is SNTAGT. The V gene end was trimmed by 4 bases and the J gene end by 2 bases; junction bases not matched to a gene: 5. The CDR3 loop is CASSVGGAPTDTQYF. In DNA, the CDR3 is TGTGCCAGCAGTGTCGGGGGGGCGCCCACAGATACGCAGTATTTT.

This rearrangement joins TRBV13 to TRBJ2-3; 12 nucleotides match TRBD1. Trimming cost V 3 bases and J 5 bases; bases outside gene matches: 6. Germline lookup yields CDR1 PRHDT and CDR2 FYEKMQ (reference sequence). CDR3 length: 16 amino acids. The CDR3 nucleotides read TGTGCCAGCAGCTTCCGGGACAGGGGGCCTAAAGATACGCAGTATTTT. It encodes CASSFRDRGPKDTQYF. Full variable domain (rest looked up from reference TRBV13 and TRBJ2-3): AAGVIQSPRHLIKEKRETATLKCYPIPRHDTVYWYQQGPGQDPQFLISFYEKMQSDKGSIPDRFSAQQFSDYHSELNMSSLELGDSALYFCASSFRDRGPKDTQYFGPGTRLTVL.

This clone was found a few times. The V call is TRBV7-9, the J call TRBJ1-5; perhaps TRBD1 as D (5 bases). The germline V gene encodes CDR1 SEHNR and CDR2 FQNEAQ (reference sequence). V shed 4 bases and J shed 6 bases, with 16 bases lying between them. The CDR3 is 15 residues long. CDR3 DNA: TGTGCCAGCAGCTCTAGCCCGGGGGTGGGTCAGCCCCAGCATTTT. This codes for CASSSSPGVGQPQHF. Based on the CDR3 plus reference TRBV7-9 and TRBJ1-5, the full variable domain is DTGVSQNPRHKITKRGQNVTFRCDPISEHNRLYWYRQTLGQGPEFLTYFQNEAQLEKSRLLSDRFSAERPKGSFSTLEIQRTEQGDSAMYLCASSSSPGVGQPQHFGDGTRLSIL.

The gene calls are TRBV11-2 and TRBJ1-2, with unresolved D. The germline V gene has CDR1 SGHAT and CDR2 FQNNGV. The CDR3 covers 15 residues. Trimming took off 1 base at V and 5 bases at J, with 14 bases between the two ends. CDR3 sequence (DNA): TGTGCCAGCAGCTTAGTTCCGGGTGGATTATATGGCTACACCTTC. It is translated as CASSLVPGGLYGYTF.

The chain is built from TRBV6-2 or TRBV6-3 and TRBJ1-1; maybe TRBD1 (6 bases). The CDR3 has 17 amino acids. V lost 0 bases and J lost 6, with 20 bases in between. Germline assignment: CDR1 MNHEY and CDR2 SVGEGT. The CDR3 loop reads CASSYSKTGNRGAEAFF. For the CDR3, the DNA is TGTGCCAGCAGTTACTCGAAGACAGGTAACCGGGGGGCTGAAGCTTTCTTT.

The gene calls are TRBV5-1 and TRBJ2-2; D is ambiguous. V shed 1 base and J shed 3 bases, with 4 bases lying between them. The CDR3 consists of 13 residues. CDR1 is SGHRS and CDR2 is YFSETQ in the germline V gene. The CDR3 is CASSLRDTGELFF. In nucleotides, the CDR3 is TGCGCCAGCAGCTTGCGGGACACCGGGGAGCTGTTTTTT.

The CDR3: CASSLDTTNQPQHF. The DNA for the CDR3 is TGTGCCAGCAGTTTGGACACGACGAATCAGCCCCAGCATTTT. The V gene is TRBV2, the J gene TRBJ1-5; tentative D call: TRBD1 (5 bases). V gave up 5 bases and J gave up 4 bases, with 12 bases separating them. The CDR3 extends over 14 amino acids. Looked up from germline, CDR1 is SNHLY and CDR2 is FYNNEI.

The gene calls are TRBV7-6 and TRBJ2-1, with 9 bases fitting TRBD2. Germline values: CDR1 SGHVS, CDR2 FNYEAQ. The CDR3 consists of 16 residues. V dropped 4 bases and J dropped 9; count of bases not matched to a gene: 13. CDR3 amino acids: CASSSLVGGGAGEQFF. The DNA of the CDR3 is TGTGCCAGCAGCTCCCTAGTGGGCGGGGGGGCTGGTGAGCAGTTCTTC.

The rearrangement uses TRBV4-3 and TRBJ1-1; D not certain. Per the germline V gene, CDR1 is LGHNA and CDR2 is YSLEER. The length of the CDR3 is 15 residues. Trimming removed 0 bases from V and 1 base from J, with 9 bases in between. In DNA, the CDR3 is TGCGCCAGCAGCCAAGAGGGCCACGGGAACACTGAAGCTTTCTTT. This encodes CASSQEGHGNTEAFF.

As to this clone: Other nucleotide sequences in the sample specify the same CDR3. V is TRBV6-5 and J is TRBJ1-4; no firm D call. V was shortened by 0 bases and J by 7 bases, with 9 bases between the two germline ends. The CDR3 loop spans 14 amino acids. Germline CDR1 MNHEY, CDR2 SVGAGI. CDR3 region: CASSYSGGREKLFF. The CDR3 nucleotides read TGTGCCAGCAGTTACTCAGGCGGGCGTGAAAAACTGTTTTTT.

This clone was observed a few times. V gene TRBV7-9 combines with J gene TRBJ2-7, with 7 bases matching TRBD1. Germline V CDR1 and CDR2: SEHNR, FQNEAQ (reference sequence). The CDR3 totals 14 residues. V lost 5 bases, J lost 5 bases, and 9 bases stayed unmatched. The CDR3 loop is CASSESGGYNEQYF. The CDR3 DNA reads TGTGCCAGCAGCGAGTCAGGGGGTTATAACGAGCAGTACTTC. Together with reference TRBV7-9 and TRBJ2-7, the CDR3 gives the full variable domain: DTGVSQNPRHKITKRGQNVTFRCDPISEHNRLYWYRQTLGQGPEFLTYFQNEAQLEKSRLLSDRFSAERPKGSFSTLEIQRTEQGDSAMYLCASSESGGYNEQYFGPGTRLTVT.

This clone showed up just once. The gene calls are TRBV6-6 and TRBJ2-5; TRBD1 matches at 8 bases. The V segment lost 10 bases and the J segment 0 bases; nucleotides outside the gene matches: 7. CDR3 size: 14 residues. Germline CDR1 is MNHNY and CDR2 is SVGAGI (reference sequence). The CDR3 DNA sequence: TGTGCCACCTCGACAGGGGCGTACCAAGAGACCCAGTACTTC. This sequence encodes CATSTGAYQETQYF.

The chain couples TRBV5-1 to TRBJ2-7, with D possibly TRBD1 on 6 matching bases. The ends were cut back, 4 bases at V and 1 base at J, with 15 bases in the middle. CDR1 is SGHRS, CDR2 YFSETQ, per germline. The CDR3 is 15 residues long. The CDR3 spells CASSNGQIGSYEQYF. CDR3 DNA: TGCGCCAGCAGCAACGGACAGATTGGATCCTACGAGCAGTACTTC.

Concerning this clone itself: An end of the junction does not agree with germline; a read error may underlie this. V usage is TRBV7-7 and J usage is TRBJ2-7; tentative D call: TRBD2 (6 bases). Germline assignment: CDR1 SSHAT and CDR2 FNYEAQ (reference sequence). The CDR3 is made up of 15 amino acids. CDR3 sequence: CASSLGSGESYEQYF. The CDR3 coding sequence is TGTGCTAGCAGCTTAGGGTCGGGGGAAAGCTACGAGCAGTACTTC.

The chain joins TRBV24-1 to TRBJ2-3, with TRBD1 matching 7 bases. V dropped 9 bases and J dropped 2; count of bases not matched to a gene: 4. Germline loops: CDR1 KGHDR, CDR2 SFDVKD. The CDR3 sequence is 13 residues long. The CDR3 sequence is CATGDSFTDTQYF. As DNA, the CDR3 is TGTGCCACCGGGGACAGTTTCACAGATACGCAGTATTTT.

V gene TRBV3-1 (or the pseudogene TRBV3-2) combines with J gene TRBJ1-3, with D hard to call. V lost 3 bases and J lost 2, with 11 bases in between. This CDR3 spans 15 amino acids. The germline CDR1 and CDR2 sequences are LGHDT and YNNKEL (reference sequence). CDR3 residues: CASSQNMNTGNTIYF. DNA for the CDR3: TGTGCCAGCAGCCAGAACATGAACACTGGAAACACCATATATTTT.

The CDR3 spells CASSLVSVNTEAFF. The CDR3 DNA reads TGTGCCAGCAGCTTGGTGTCAGTGAACACTGAAGCTTTCTTT. V is TRBV5-6 and J is TRBJ1-1; D is unclear. With 0 bases removed from V and 0 bases from J, the gap between germline ends came to 6 bases. Germline V lookup: CDR1 SGHDT, CDR2 YYEEEE. CDR3 length: 14 residues.

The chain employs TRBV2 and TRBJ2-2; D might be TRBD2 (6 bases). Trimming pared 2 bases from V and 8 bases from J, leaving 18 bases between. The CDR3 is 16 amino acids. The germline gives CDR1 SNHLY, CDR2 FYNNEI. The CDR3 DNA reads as TGTGCCAGCAGTGAAATAGCGGTGGAATCATCGGGGGAGCTGTTTTTT. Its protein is CASSEIAVESSGELFF.